This TCR beta chain was captured by sequencing in a study of blood T cell repertoires in COVID-19 (dated by TCRdb to the early 2020s). A note on the overall study: The collaborator samples originated in the United States, Italy and Spain and spanned the acute and convalescent phases of COVID-19. The prospective study material was composed of cDNA or gDNA derived from T cells, B-cell-depleted T cells, or PBMCs. Deeply sampled blood TCRbeta repertoires from subjects exposed to, actively infected with, or recovered from COVID-19 were included in the dataset. The repertoires were released in a freely available public database intended as a resource for research on the immune response to SARS-CoV-2. Samples came from the ongoing ImmuneRACE study (first 160 participants) plus 1,254 subjects from 6 global collaborators. The sample metadata nearly always contained a de-identified subject ID, COVID-19 status, age in years and sex. Where available, HLA class I and class II types were taken from metadata supplied by the sample provider and were not determined by assay-based typing.

TCRbeta CDR3 regions were amplified from genomic DNA using the immunoSEQ Assay, a bias-controlled multiplex PCR. Per the source publication's procedure: Nucleated cell counts per sample were estimated from amplification of reference gene primers within the assay. To quantify the absolute abundance of each unique TCRbeta CDR3 rearrangement, sequence reads were collapsed and filtered. For each sample, productive Simpson clonality was calculated by taking the square root of Simpson's diversity index across productive rearrangements. This immuneACCESS table, as held by TCRdb, lists in-frame sequences with V and J called but not all clones. Of the missing ones, under half trace to an unresolved V gene in checked studies; the others have no known cause. The V and J calls and clone size are taken from that table; D and trimming were inferred from the DNA. Across this sample there are over 200,000 clones, with 80% to 90% seen only once. The ten largest clones capture 5% to 6% of the sample.

As for this clone: There is no known antigen for this receptor. Per-nucleotide qualities are absent, and no much larger clonotype sits a single base away.

Whole blood was collected in K2EDTA tubes by collaborating institutions according to the institutions' own protocols. For TCRbeta analysis, collaborator samples were shipped as frozen whole blood, as isolated PBMCs, or as DNA extracted from either sample type. V is clipped by 0 bases and J by 1 base, and the sequence between their germline boundaries is 9 bases long. CDR1 and CDR2, per the germline V gene (reference sequence), are SEHNR and FQNEAQ. From the cysteine up to the phenylalanine, the CDR3 has a length of 15 residues. Kept here is only the CDR3 DNA, which spans 45 bases and is read in frame from base 1. Here is what the overall study found, with its caveats: The amount of clinical and demographic metadata varied by source and participant and was provided uncurated.

The sequence is built from TRBV7-9 and TRBJ2-5; no confident D gene assignment can be made. The sequence was obtained from a man older than 75 with acute or convalescent COVID-19. The sequenced sample was peripheral blood. This receptor carries the CDR3 CASSLAVDTQETQYF. The DNA sequence is given as TGTGCCAGCAGCTTAGCTGTAGACACCCAAGAGACCCAGTACTTC.